The rows below give T cell receptor beta chains drawn from one sample of a study of T-cell reconstitution after alpha-beta-depleted transplantation in children. One entry per CDR3 protein results from TCRdb running MiXCR on the PCR reads. The sample lists 200,000 to 250,000 distinct CDR3 sequences; around 12% were seen once. The sequencing used PBMCs from the stem cell graft donor, collected from the stem cell graft. Source of these receptors: a human donor who donated a stem cell graft to a child with acute lymphoblastic leukemia. CDR3s include the opening cysteine and the closing phenylalanine or tryptophan. A D gene is named only where the DNA matches it firmly. Some rows have no size entry. The others give once, few or many, or a class for an expanded clone.

j_call v_call clone_size d_call cdr3_nt cdr3_aa
TRBJ2-5 TRBV6-5 many TRBD2 TGTGCCAGCAGTTACTCGTGGCGGGGGAGGGCGGAGACCCAGTACTTC CASSYSWRGRAETQYF
TRBJ2-5 TRBV5-1 . . TGCGCCAGCAGCTTGGACCATTTGGGCGGGTACCAAGAGACCCAGTACTTC CASSLDHLGGYQETQYF
TRBJ2-5 TRBV11-2 many TRBD2 TGTGCCAGCAGCTCCGTAGCGGGACGGGAGACCCAGTACTTC CASSSVAGRETQYF
TRBJ2-1 TRBV7-2 many TRBD2 TGTGCCAGCAGCTCGAGCGGGAGGAGGCAGCAGTTCTTC CASSSSGRRQQFF
TRBJ2-7 TRBV11-2 . . TGTGCCAGCAGCTTTAGTGGACCAACCTACGAGCAGTACTTC CASSFSGPTYEQYF
TRBJ2-7 TRBV5-1 many . TGCGCCAGCAGCTTGGTTGTGGTAGGAGCCTACGAGCAGTACTTC CASSLVVVGAYEQYF
TRBJ1-1 TRBV20-1 many . TGCAGTGCTAGAATCAACTCATTGACAGCTTTCTTT CSARINSLTAFF
TRBJ1-2 TRBV29-1 many . TGCAGCGTTGTGAGGGGAGATTATGGCTACACCTTC CSVVRGDYGYTF
TRBJ2-3 TRBV20-1 many TRBD1 TGCAGTGCTTCTGGGGACAGGAACACAGATACGCAGTATTTT CSASGDRNTDTQYF
TRBJ1-2 TRBV6-5 many TRBD1 TGTGCCAGCAGTTACTCCGCCGGGACAGGGGGGTTAGACTATGGCTACACCTTC CASSYSAGTGGLDYGYTF
TRBJ2-5 TRBV10-3 . . TGTGCCATCAGTGAGTCAGGACGGGGGTGGCAAGAGACCCAGTACTTC CAISESGRGWQETQYF
TRBJ1-6 TRBV20-1 few TRBD1 TGCAGTGCTCAGACAGGGGGCGTGAATTCACCCCTCCACTTT CSAQTGGVNSPLHF
TRBJ1-5 TRBV20-1 . . TGCAGTGCTAGAGAAGGCCAGGGCCTCAATCAGCCCCAGCATTTT CSAREGQGLNQPQHF
TRBJ2-7 TRBV11-2 many . TGTGCCAGCACCCAGGACGGTTCCTACGAGCAGTACTTC CASTQDGSYEQYF
TRBJ1-1 TRBV5-1 many . TGCGCCAGCAGCTGGGGGCACTCAGAGAACACTGAAGCTTTCTTT CASSWGHSENTEAFF
TRBJ2-3 TRBV11-1 many . TGTGCCAGCTCCGACACCGCGAAGTCTAGGCGTACGCAGTATTTT CASSDTAKSRRTQYF
TRBJ2-2 TRBV5-6 . . TGTGCCAGCACCCTTCCAGGGCTAAGGGCCGGGGAGCTGTTTTTT CASTLPGLRAGELFF
TRBJ2-1 TRBV27 many . TGTGCCAGCAGTTTATTGGCAGGGTTATATGAGCAGTTCTTC CASSLLAGLYEQFF
TRBJ2-6 TRBV28 . TRBD1 TGTGCCAGCAGTGTACGGGACAGCTTCTCTGGGGCCAACGTCCTGACTTTC CASSVRDSFSGANVLTF
TRBJ1-2 TRBV9 many . TGTGCCAGCAGCTCCGACAGTCCCATACGACGATATGGCTACACCTTC CASSSDSPIRRYGYTF
TRBJ2-2 TRBV19 many . TGTGCCAGTAGTCTCTCAAACTGGACACCAGCGAACACCGGGGAGCTGTTTTTT CASSLSNWTPANTGELFF
TRBJ2-5 TRBV5-1 many . TGCGCCAGCAGCTTGAGCAGCCAAGAGACCCAGTACTTC CASSLSSQETQYF
TRBJ2-7 TRBV11-2 . . TGTGCCAGCAGCGCAAGGACAGCCGCTCTCTCCGAGCAGTACTTC CASSARTAALSEQYF
TRBJ2-3 TRBV6-2/TRBV6-3 many . TGTGCCAGCAGTCGATCACTCACAGATACGCAGTATTTT CASSRSLTDTQYF
TRBJ1-1 TRBV5-4 . . TGTGCCAGCAGCTTTTATGTGAACACTGAAGCTTTCTTT CASSFYVNTEAFF
TRBJ1-1 TRBV12-3/TRBV12-4 many . TGTGCCAGCAGTTTGGACAGATACACTGAAGCTTTCTTT CASSLDRYTEAFF
TRBJ1-3 TRBV14 many . TGTGCCAGCAGCCAATGGGGATACGAAAACACCATATATTTT CASSQWGYENTIYF
TRBJ1-4 TRBV29-1 many . TGCAGCGTTGGGTCGGGGGCAAACCTTAATGAAAAACTGTTTTTT CSVGSGANLNEKLFF
TRBJ1-6 TRBV27 few TRBD1 TGTGCCAGCAGTTTTAGGGGGCGCGACGGCGATTCACCCCTCCACTTT CASSFRGRDGDSPLHF
TRBJ2-6 TRBV5-1 many . TGCGCCAGCAGCTGGGCAGGGAGCTCTGGGGCCAACGTCCTGACTTTC CASSWAGSSGANVLTF
TRBJ2-4 TRBV19 few . TGTGCCAGTAGCGAGGGAGACGCCAAAAACATTCAGTACTTC CASSEGDAKNIQYF
TRBJ1-2 TRBV27 many . TGTGCCAGCAGTTTTAGGGACATGCGCCGAGATCGGGGCTACACCTTC CASSFRDMRRDRGYTF